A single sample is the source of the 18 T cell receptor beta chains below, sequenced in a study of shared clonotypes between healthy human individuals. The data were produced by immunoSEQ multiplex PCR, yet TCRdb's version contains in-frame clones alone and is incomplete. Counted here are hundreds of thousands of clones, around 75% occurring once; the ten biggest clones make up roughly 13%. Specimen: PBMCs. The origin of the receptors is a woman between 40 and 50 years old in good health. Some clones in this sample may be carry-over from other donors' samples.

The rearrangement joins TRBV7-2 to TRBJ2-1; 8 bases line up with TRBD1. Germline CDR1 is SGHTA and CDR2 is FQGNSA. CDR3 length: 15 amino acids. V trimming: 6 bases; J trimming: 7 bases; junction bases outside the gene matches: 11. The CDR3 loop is CASSSTLDRANEQFF. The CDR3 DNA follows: TGTGCCAGCAGTTCCACCCTGGACAGGGCGAATGAGCAGTTCTTC.

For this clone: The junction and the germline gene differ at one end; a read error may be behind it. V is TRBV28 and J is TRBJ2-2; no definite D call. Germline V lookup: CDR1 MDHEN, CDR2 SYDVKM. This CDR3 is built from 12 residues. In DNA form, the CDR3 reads TGTGCCAGCAGCTTATACACCGGGGAGCTGTTTTTT. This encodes CASSLYTGELFF.

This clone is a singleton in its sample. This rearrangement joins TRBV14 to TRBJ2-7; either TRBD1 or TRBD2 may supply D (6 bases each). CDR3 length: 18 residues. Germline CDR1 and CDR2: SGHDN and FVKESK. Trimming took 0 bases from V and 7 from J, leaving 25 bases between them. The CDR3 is CASSQEKGVWGAVQEQYF. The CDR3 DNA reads TGTGCCAGCAGCCAAGAAAAGGGGGTCTGGGGGGCGGTCCAGGAGCAGTACTTC.

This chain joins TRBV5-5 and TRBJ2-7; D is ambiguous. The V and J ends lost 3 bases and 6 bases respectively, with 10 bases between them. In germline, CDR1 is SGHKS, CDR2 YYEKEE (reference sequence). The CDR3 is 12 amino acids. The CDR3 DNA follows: TGTGCCAGCAGCTATTCTATCGGCGAGCAGTACTTC. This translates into CASSYSIGEQYF.

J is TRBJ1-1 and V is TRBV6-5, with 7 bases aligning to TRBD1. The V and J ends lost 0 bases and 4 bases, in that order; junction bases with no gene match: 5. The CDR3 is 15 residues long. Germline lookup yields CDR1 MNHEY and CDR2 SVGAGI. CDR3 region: CASSYSQGVGTEAFF. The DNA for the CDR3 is TGTGCCAGCAGTTACTCGCAGGGGGTGGGCACTGAAGCTTTCTTT.

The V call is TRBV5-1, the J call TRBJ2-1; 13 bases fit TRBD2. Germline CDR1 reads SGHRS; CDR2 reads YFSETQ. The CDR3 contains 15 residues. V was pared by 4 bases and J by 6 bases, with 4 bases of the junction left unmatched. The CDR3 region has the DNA TGCGCCAGCAGCCCGGGACTAGCGGGACGCAATGAGCAGTTCTTC. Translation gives CASSPGLAGRNEQFF.

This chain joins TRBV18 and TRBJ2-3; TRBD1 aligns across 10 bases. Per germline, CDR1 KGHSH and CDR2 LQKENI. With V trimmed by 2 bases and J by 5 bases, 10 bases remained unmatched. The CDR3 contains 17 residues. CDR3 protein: CASSPNFGTGEGDTQYF. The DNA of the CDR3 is TGTGCCAGCTCACCAAACTTCGGGACAGGGGAAGGAGATACGCAGTATTTT.

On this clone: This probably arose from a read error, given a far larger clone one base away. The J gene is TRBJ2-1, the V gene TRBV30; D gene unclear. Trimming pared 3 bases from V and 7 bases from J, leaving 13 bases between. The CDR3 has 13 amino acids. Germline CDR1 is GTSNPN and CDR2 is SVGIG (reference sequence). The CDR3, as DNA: TGTGCCTGGAGAACAGAGAGGTTGAATGAGCAGTTCTTC. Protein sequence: CAWRTERLNEQFF.

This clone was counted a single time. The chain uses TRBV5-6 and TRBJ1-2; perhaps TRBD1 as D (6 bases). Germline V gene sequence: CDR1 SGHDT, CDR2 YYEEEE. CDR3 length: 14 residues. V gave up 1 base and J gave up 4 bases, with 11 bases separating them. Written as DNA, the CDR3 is TGTGCCAGCAGCTTGCAGGGGACGGCCTATGGCTACACCTTC. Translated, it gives CASSLQGTAYGYTF.

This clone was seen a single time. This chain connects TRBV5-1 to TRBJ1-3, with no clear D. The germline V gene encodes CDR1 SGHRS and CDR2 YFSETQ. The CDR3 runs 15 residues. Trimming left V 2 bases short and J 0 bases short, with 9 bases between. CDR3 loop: CASSLRRNSGNTIYF. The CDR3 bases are TGCGCCAGCAGCTTACGACGGAACTCTGGAAACACCATATATTTT.

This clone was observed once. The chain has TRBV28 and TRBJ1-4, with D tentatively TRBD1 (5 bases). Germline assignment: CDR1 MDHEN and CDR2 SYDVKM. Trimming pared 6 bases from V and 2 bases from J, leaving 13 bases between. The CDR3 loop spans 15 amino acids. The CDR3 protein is CASRPTGVTNEKLFF. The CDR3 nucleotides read TGTGCCAGCAGGCCCACGGGGGTGACTAATGAAAAACTGTTTTTT.

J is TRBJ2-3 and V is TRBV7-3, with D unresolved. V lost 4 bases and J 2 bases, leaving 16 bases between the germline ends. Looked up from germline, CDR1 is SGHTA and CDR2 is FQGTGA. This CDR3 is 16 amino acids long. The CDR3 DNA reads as TGTGCCAGCAGCTCTGGCGCAACCCCTCACACAGATACGCAGTATTTT. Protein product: CASSSGATPHTDTQYF.

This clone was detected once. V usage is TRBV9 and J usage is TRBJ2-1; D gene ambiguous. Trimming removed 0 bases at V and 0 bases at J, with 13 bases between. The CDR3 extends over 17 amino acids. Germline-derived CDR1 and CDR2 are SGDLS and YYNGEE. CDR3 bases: TGTGCCAGCAGCGTAGACGGTAGAGAAGGCTCCTACAATGAGCAGTTCTTC. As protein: CASSVDGREGSYNEQFF.

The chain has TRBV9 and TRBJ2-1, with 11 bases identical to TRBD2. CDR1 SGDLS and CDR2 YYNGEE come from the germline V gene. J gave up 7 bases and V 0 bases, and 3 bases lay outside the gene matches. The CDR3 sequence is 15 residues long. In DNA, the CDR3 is TGTGCCAGCAGCGTAGTAGGGACTAGCGGAAATGAGCAGTTCTTC. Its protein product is CASSVVGTSGNEQFF.

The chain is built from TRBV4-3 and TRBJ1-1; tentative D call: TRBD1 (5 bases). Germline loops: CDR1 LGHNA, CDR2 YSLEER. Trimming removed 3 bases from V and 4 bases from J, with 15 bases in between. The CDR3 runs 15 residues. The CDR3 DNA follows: TGCGCCAGCAGCCAGGGCCAGGGTGTAACCACTGAAGCTTTCTTT. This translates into CASSQGQGVTTEAFF.

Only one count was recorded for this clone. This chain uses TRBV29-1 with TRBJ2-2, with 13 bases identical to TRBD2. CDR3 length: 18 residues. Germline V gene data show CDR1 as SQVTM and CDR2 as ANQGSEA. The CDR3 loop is CTVGGLAGEGSNTGELFF. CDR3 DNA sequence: TGCACCGTGGGTGGACTAGCGGGAGAGGGGTCGAACACCGGGGAGCTGTTTTTT.

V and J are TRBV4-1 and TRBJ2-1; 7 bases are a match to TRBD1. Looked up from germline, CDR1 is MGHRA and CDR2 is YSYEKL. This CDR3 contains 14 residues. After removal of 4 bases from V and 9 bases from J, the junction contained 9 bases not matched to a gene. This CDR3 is CASSPRTGGGEQFF. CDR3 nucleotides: TGCGCCAGCAGCCCCCGGACAGGAGGTGGTGAGCAGTTCTTC.

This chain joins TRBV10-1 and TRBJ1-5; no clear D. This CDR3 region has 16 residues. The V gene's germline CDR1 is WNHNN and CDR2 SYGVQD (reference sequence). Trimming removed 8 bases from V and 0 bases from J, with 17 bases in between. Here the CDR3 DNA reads TGCGCCAGCTTCATCCGACACCGAGATAGCAATCAGCCCCAGCATTTT. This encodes CASFIRHRDSNQPQHF.